Detailed here is one T cell receptor beta chain. The antigen this receptor binds is unknown. No much larger clone is present one base from it, and per-base qualities are unavailable. The data stem from a study of CD8+ T cells in alopecia areata (dated by TCRdb to the late 2010s). Describing the broader study: The treated patients took part in an open-label pilot trial in which moderate-to-severe alopecia areata was treated with oral tofacitinib at 5 to 10 mg twice daily. Tofacitinib was administered for 6 to 18 months, and 6 months of follow-up off drug were then conducted to assess delayed response and recurrence. High-throughput TCRbeta sequencing was used to examine T cell clonal expansion in alopecia areata in both the C3H/HeJ mouse model and human patients. On the human side, TCRbeta sequencing was run on scalp tissue and on sorted CD4+ and CD8+ peripheral blood T cells from healthy controls and from alopecia areata patients with either patchy or totalis/universalis disease. Biopsies were taken from tofacitinib-treated patients at baseline and again at 4 and 24 weeks into treatment, and several of those patients also had a later scalp biopsy. Scalp clonality was compared among normal scalp (n=4), patchy alopecia areata scalp (n=8), and alopecia totalis/universalis scalp (n=8). The RNA source kit depended on sample type: the PAXgene miRNA kit for fixed scalp, the miRNeasy kit for PBMCs, and the RNeasy kit for mouse skin. Amplification of TCRbeta CDR3 regions was done by immunoSEQ multiplex PCR using 35 Vbeta forward primers and 13 Jbeta reverse primers. Study-wide conclusions, independent of this receptor: Scalp TCR repertoire analysis is complicated because resident alphabeta T cells in normal human skin are also sequenced, whereas mouse skin is dominated by gammadelta T cells. Shared TCR sequences between patients were less evident than in mice, which may be partly attributable to HLA diversity in the patient population. Compared with normal scalp, lesional scalp, particularly in alopecia totalis/universalis, had higher clonality and more expanded CD8+ clones, which suggests antigenic drive.

The library was obtained by the immunoSEQ multiplex PCR assay. RNA was extracted from all samples and reverse transcribed into cDNA, which served as template for TCR sequencing. First-strand cDNA was synthesized using SuperScript III with a 2:1 mix of oligo-dT and random hexamers. Amplification bias was assessed with a synthetic immune receptor repertoire, and residual bias was removed computationally. As for how the authors treated the data: Raw reads were preprocessed to remove errors, and CDR3 was defined according to IMGT conventions as the region from the conserved cysteine to phenylalanine. Clonality was calculated as 1 minus Shannon entropy normalized by log2 of the number of productive unique TCRs. Scalp TCRbeta sequences were cross-referenced with sorted blood CD4 and CD8 repertoires so that the CD4 or CD8 identity of scalp clones could be inferred. TCRdb re-hosts the immuneACCESS table, in-frame sequences only. Its copies lack some clones; in the studies checked, an unresolved V gene accounts for under half of them, and the cause for the rest is not known. D and trimming come from the DNA, and the V and J calls and clone size come from that table. This sample comprises over 110,000 clones, approximately 51% of them detected only once. The ten most abundant clones make up roughly 0.99% of the sample.

The germline V gene provides CDR1 SGHDT and CDR2 YYEEEE. V has 0 bases trimmed and J has 6 bases trimmed; junction bases matching no gene number 0. From the cysteine through the phenylalanine, the CDR3 covers 13 amino acids. The retained sequence is limited to the CDR3, 39 bases, with the frame set at the first base. This sample's time point label indicates: baseline before oral tofacitinib. Lesional scalp punch biopsies and peripheral blood were collected from alopecia areata patients. PBMCs were isolated by density centrifugation and stained for CD3, CD4 and CD8, and CD4+ and CD8+ T cells were sorted on a FACSAria.

The source was CD4+ T cells sorted from blood, collected at week 0. The sequence was collected from a human donor with alopecia areata. The chain joins TRBV5-6 to TRBJ2-1; TRBD2 matches 7 bases in the middle. The CDR3 here reads CASSLGGSNEQFF. The sequenced DNA: TGTGCCAGCAGCTTGGGCGGGAGCAATGAGCAGTTCTTC.